This T cell receptor (beta chain) is from a study of OX40 agonist ivuxolimab in advanced cancers. General observations from the study: CD8+ T cells showed, on average, more clonal expansion than CD4+ cells.

The germline V gene has CDR1 KGHSH and CDR2 LQKENI. This CDR3 has 14 amino acids. After removal of 3 bases from V and 4 bases from J, the junction contained 3 bases not matched to a gene. With respect to this clone: Its cognate antigen is unknown.

The data were produced by immunoSEQ multiplex PCR, yet TCRdb's version contains in-frame clones alone and is incomplete. This sample has some 90,000 clones, with 70% to 90% found just once. This sequence joins TRBV18 and TRBJ1-5, with 7 bases that match TRBD1. This clonotype was obtained from an adult with an advanced solid tumor such as melanoma, head and neck, liver or kidney cancer. The starting material was CD4+ or CD8+ T cells sorted from blood, obtained in a trial of the OX40 agonist ivuxolimab. This CDR3 is CASSPGQNNQPQHF. The CDR3 DNA follows: TGTGCCAGCTCACCGGGACAGAATAATCAGCCCCAGCATTTT.